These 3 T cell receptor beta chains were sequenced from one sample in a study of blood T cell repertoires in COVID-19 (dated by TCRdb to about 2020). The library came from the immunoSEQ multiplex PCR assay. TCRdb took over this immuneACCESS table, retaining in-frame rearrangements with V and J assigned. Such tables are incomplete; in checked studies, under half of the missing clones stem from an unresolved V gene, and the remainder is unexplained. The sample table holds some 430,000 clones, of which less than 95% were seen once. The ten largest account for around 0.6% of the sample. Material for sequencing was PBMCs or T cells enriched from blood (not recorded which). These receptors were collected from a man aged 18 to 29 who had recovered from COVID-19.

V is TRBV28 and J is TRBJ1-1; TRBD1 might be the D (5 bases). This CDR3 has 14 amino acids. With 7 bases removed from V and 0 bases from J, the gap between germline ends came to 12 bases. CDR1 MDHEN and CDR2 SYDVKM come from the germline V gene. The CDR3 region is CASNPLGVNTEAFF. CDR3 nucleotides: TGTGCCAGCAACCCTTTAGGGGTGAACACTGAAGCTTTCTTT.

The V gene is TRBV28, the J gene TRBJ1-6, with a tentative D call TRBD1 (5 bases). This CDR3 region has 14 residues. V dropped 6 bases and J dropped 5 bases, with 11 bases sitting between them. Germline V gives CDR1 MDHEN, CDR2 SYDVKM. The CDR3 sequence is CASRPTVNNSPLHF. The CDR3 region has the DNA TGTGCCAGCAGGCCGACAGTTAATAATTCACCCCTCCACTTT.

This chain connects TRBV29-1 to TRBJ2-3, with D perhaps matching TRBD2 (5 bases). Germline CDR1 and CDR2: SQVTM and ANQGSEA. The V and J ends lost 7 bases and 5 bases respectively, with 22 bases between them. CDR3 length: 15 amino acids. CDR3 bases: TGCAGCGCGACGCCGCCGGGCGGGTCACGAGATACGCAGTATTTT. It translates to CSATPPGGSRDTQYF.